Described below is a single TCR beta chain sequence and its context. The data were obtained in a study of blood T cell repertoires in COVID-19. Study-wide context: Acute and convalescent COVID-19 samples came from the United States, Italy and Spain. Sample material is recorded as cDNA or gDNA derived from T cells, B-cell-depleted T cells, or PBMCs.

In the original analysis: Nucleated cell number was recorded as an estimate derived from reference gene primer amplification. Repertoires were generated with immunoSEQ multiplex PCR, while TCRdb's copy carries only in-frame clones and drops some. That table is the source of V, J and clone size, and D and trimming were worked out from the DNA. The top ten clones hold 5% to 7.5% of a sample with about 320,000 clones, roughly 90% of them seen once. The CDR3 extends over 14 amino acids. V was clipped by 2 bases and J by 5 bases, with 14 bases between them. Germline V CDR1 and CDR2: SGHDT, YYEEEE. J is TRBJ2-7 and V is TRBV5-6; D perhaps matches TRBD1 (5 bases). The sequenced sample consisted of peripheral blood. The TCR was taken from a man between 18 and 29 years old who had recovered from COVID-19. The CDR3 region is CASSFPGRANEQYF. The CDR3 nucleotides are TGTGCCAGCAGCTTCCCCGGCAGGGCTAACGAGCAGTACTTC.